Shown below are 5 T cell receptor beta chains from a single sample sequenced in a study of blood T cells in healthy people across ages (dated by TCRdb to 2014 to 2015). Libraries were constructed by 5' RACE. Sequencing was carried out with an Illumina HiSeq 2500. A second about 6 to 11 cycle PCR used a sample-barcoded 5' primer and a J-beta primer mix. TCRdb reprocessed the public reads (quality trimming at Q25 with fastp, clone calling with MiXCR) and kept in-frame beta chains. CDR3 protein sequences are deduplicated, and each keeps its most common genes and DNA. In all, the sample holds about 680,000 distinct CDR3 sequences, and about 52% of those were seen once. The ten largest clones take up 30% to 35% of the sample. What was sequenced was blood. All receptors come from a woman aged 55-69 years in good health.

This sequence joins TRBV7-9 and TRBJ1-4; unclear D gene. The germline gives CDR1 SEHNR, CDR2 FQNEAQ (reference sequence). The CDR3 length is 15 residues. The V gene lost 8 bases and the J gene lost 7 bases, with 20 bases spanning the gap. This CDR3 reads CASGRSGQPGEKLFF. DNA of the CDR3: TGTGCCAGCGGGAGGTCAGGCCAGCCGGGTGAAAAACTGTTTTTT.

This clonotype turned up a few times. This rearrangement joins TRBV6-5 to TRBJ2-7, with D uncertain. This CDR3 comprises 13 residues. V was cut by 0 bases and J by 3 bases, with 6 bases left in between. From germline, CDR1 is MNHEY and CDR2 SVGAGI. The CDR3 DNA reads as TGTGCCAGCAGTTACTCGATGCTCTACGAGCAGTACTTC. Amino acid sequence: CASSYSMLYEQYF.

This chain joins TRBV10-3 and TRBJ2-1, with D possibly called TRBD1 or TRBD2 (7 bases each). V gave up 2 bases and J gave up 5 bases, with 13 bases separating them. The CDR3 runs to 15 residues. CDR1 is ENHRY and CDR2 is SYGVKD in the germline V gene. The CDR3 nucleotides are TGTGCCATCAGTGAGGGCAGGGGGGGAGACAATGAGCAGTTCTTC. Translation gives CAISEGRGGDNEQFF.

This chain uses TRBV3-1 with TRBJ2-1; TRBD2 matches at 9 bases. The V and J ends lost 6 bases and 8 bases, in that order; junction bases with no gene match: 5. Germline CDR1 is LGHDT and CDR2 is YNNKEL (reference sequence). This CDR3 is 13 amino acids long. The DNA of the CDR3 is TGTGCCAGCAGATTAGCGGGAGTGGATGAGCAGTTCTTC. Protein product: CASRLAGVDEQFF.

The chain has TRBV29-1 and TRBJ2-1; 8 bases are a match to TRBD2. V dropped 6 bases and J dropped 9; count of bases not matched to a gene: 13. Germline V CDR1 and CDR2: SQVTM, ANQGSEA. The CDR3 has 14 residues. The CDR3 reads CSVEGGLAGGEQFF. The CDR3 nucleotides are TGCAGCGTCGAGGGAGGGCTAGCGGGCGGTGAGCAGTTCTTC.